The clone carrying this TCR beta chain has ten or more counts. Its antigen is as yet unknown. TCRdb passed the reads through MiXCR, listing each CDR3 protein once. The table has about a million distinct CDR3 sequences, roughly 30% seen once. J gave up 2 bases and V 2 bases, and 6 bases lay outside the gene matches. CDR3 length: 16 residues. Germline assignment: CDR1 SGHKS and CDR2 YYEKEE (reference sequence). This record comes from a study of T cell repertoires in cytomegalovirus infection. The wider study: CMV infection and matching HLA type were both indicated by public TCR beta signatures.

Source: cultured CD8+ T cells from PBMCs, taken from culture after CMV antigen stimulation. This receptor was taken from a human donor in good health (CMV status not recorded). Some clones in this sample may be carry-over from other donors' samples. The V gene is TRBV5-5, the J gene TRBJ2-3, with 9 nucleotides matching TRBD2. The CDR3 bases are TGTGCCAGCAGCTTAGGTAGCGGGGGTCCCACAGATACGCAGTATTTT. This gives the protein CASSLGSGGPTDTQYF.